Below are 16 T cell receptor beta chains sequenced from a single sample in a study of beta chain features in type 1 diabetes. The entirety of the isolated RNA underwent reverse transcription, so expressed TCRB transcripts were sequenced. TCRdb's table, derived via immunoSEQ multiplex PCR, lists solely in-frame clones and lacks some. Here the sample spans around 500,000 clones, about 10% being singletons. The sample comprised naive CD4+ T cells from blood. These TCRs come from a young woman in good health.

The CDR3 loop is CASRDRGNTIYF. CDR3 bases: TGTGCCAGCAGGGACAGAGGAAACACCATATATTTT. The chain employs TRBV7-2 and TRBJ1-3, with a possible D match to TRBD1 (6 bases). The CDR3 totals 12 residues. V lost 6 bases, J lost 4 bases, and 7 bases lay in between. Looked up from germline, CDR1 is SGHTA and CDR2 is FQGNSA.

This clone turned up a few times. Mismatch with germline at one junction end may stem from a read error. CDR3 DNA sequence: TGTGCCAGCAGCTCCTCCCTCTTC. Residues: CASSSSLF. The chain recombines TRBV7-9 with TRBJ2-1; no reliable D call. Looked up from germline, CDR1 is SEHNR and CDR2 is FQNEAQ (reference sequence). CDR3 length equals 8 residues.

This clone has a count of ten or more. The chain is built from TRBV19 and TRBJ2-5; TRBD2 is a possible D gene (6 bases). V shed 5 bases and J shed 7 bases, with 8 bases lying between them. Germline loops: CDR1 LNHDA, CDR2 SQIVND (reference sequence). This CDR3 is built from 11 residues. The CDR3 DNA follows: TGTGCCAGTAGTCCCGGGGGGACCCAGTACTTC. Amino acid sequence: CASSPGGTQYF.

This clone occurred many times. This chain's CDR3 is CAWSLIRGETQYF. The CDR3 DNA reads as TGTGCCTGGAGTCTAATCCGGGGGGAGACCCAGTACTTC. This chain uses TRBV30 with TRBJ2-5, with D perhaps matching TRBD2 (6 bases). Trimming took 2 bases from V and 5 from J, leaving 12 bases between them. Looked up from germline, CDR1 is GTSNPN and CDR2 is SVGIG (reference sequence). The CDR3 is 13 amino acids.

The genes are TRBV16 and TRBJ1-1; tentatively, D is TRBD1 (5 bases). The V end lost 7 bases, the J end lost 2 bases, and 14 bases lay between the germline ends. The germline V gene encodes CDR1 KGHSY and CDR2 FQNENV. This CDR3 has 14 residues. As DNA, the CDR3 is TGTGCCAGCATCATGCCCAGGGTAAACACTGAAGCTTTCTTT. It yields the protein CASIMPRVNTEAFF. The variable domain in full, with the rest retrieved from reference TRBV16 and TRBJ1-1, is GEEVAQTPKHLVRGEGQKAKLYCAPIKGHSYVFWYQQVLKNEFKFLISFQNENVFDETGMPKERFSAKCLPNSPCSLEIQATKLEDSAVYFCASIMPRVNTEAFFGQGTRLTVV.

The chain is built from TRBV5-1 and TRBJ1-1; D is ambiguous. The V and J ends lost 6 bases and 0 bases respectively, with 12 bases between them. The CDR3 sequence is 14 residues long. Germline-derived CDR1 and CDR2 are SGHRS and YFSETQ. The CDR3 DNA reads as TGCGCCAGCATCGGAGGCACGGTGAACACTGAAGCTTTCTTT. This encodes CASIGGTVNTEAFF.

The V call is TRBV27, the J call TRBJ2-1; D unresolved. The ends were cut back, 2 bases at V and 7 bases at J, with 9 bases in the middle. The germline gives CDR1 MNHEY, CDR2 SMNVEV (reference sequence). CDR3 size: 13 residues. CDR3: CASSLNRENEQFF. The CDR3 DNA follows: TGTGCCAGCAGTTTAAATCGTGAGAATGAGCAGTTCTTC.

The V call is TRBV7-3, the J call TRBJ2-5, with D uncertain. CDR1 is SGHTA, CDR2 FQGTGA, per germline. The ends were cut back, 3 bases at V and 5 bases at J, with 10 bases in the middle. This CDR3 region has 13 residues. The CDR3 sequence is CASSFGQQETQYF. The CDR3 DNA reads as TGTGCCAGCAGCTTCGGTCAACAGGAGACCCAGTACTTC. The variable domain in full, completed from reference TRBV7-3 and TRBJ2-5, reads GAGVSQTPSNKVTEKGKYVELRCDPISGHTALYWYRQSLGQGPEFLIYFQGTGAADDSGLPNDRFFAVRPEGSVSTLKIQRTERGDSAVYLCASSFGQQETQYFGPGTRLLVL.

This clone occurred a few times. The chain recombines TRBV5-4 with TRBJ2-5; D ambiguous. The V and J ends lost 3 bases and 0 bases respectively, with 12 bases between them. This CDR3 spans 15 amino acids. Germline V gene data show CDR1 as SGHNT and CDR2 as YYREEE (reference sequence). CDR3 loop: CASSWIGRDQETQYF. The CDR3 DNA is TGTGCCAGCAGCTGGATAGGTAGGGACCAAGAGACCCAGTACTTC.

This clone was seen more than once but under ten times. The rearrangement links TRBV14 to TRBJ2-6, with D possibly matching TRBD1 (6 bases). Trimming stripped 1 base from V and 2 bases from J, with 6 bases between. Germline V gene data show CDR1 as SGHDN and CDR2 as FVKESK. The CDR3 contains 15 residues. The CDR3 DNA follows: TGTGCCAGCAGCCAAGCAGGGGCTGGGGCCAACGTCCTGACTTTC. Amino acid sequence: CASSQAGAGANVLTF.

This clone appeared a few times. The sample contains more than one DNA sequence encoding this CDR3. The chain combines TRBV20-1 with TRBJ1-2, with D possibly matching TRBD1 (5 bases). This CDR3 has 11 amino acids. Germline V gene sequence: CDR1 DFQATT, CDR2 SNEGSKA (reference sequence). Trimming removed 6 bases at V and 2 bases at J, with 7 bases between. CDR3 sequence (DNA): TGCAGTGCGCCAGGGAACTATGGCTACACCTTC. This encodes CSAPGNYGYTF.

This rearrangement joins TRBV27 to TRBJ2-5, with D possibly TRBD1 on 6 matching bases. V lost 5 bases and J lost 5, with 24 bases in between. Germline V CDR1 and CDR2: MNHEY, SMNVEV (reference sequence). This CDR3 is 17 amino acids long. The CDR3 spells CASSPFLTGALGETQYF. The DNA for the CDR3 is TGTGCCAGCAGTCCCTTTTTGACAGGAGCCTTGGGGGAGACCCAGTACTTC.

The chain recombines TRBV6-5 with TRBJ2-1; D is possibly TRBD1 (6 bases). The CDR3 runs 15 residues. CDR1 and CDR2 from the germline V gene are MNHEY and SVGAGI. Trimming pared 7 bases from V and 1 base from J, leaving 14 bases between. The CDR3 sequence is CASKSNRASYNEQFF. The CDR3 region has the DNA TGTGCCAGCAAGTCAAACAGGGCATCCTACAATGAGCAGTTCTTC.

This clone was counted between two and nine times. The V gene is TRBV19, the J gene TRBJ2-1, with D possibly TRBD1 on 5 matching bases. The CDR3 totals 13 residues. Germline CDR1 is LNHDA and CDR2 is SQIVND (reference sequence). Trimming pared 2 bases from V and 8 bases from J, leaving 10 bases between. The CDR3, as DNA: TGTGCCAGTAGTATAACCGTCAGGGATGAGCAGTTCTTC. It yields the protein CASSITVRDEQFF.

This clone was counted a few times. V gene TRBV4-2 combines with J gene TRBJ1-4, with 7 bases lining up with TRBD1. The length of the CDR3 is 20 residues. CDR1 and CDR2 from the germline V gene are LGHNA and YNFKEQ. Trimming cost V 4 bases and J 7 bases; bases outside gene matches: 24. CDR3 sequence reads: CASSRLSIDRDKGLREKLFF. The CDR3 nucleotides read TGTGCCAGCAGCCGCCTCTCGATCGACAGGGATAAAGGCCTTCGTGAAAAACTGTTTTTT.

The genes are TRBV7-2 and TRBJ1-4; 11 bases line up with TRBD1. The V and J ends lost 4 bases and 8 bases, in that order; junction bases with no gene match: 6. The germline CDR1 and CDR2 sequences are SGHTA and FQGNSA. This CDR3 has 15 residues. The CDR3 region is CASSSGQGGLEKLFF. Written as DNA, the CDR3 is TGTGCCAGCAGCTCGGGACAGGGGGGCCTGGAAAAACTGTTTTTT.